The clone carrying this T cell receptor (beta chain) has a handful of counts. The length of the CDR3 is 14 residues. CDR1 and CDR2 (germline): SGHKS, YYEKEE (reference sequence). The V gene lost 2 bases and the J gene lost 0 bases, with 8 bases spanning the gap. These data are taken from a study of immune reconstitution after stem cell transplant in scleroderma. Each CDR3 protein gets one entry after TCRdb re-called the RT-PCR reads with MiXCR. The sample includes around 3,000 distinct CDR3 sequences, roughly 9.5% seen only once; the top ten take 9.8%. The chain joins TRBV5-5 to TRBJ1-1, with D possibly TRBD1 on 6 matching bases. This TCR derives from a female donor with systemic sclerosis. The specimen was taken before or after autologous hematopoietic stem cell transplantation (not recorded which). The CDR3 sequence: CASSFWDMNTEAFF. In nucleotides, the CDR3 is TGTGCCAGCAGCTTTTGGGACATGAACACTGAAGCTTTCTTT.